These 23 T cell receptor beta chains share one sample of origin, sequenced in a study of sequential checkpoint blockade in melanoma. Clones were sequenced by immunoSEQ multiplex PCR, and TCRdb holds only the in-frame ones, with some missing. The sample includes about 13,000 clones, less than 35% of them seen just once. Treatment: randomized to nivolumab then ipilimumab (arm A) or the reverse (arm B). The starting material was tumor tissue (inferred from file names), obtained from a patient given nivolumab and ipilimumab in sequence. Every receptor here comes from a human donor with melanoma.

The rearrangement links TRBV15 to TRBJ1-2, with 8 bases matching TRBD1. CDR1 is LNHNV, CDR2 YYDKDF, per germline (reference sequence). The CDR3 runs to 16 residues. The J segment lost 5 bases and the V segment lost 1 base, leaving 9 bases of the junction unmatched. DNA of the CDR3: TGTGCCACCAGCAGAGTACCCGACAGGGGAGATTATGGCTACACCTTC. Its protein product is CATSRVPDRGDYGYTF.

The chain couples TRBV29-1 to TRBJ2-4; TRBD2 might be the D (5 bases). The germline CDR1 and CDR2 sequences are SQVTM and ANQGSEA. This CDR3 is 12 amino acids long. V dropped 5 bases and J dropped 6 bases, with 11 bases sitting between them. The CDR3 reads CSVREGPNIQYF. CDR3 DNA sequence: TGCAGCGTTCGAGAGGGTCCAAACATTCAGTACTTC.

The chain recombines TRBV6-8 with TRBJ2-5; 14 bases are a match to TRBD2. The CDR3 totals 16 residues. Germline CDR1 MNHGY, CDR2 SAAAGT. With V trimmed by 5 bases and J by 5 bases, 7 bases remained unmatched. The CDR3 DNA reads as TGTGCCAGCAGTCCGGGACTAGCGGGAGCGTATGAGACCCAGTACTTC. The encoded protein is CASSPGLAGAYETQYF.

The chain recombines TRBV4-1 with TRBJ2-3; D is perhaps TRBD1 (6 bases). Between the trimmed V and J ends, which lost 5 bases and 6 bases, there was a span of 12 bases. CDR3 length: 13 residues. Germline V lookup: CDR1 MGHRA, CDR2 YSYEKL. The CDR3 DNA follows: TGCGCCAGCAGCTTAACCCAGGGGGATACGCAGTATTTT. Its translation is CASSLTQGDTQYF.

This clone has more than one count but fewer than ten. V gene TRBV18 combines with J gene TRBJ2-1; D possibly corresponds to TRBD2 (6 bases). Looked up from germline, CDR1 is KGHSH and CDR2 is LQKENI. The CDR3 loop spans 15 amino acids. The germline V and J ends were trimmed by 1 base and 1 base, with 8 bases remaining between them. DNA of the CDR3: TGTGCCAGCTCACCACGGAGGGAGTCCTACAATGAGCAGTTCTTC. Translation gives CASSPRRESYNEQFF.

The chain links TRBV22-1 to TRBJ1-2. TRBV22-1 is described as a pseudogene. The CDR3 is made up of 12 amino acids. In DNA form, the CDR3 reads TGTGCCAGCTTTACACGGAACTATGGCTACACCTTC. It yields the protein CASFTRNYGYTF.

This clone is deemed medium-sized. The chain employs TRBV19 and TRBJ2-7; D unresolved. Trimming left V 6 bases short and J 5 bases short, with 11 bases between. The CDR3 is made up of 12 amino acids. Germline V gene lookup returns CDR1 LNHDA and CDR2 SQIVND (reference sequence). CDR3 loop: CASRSGLDEQYF. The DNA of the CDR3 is TGTGCCAGTAGGTCCGGCCTGGACGAGCAGTACTTC. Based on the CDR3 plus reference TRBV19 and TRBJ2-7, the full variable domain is DGGITQSPKYLFRKEGQNVTLSCEQNLNHDAMYWYRQDPGQGLRLIYYSQIVNDFQKGDIAEGYSVSREKKESFPLTVTSAQKNPTAFYLCASRSGLDEQYFGPGTRLTVT.

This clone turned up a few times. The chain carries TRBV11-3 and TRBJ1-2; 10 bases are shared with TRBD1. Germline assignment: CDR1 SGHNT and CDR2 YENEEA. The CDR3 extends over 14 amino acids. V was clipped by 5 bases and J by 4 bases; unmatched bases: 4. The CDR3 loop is CASSTGTGVYGYTF. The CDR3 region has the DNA TGTGCCAGCAGCACCGGGACAGGGGTCTATGGCTACACCTTC.

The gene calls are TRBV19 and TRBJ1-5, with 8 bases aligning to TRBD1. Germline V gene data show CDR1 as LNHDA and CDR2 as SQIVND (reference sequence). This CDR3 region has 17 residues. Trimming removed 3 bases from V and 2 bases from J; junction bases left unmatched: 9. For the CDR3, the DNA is TGTGCCAGTAGTATGGCGACAGGGGCTATTGGCAATCAGCCCCAGCATTTT. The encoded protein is CASSMATGAIGNQPQHF.

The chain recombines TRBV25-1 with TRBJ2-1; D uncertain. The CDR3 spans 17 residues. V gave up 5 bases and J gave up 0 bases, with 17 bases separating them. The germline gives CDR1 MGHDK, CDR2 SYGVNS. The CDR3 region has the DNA TGTGCCAGCAGTAAAACGATACAGAGTAGCTCCTACAATGAGCAGTTCTTC. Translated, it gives CASSKTIQSSSYNEQFF.

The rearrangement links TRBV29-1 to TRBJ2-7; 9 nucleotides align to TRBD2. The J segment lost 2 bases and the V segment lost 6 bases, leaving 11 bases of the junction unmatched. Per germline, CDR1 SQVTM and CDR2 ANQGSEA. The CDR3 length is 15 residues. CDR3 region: CSVVKRGTSPYEQYF. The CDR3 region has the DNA TGCAGCGTCGTAAAGAGGGGGACTAGCCCCTACGAGCAGTACTTC.

CDR3 DNA: TGCAGCGTGAAGGGGACAGTTAGCGAGCAGTACTTC. This translates into CSVKGTVSEQYF. The rearrangement joins TRBV29-1 to TRBJ2-7; 7 bases map to TRBD1. Germline values: CDR1 SQVTM, CDR2 ANQGSEA. This CDR3 is 12 amino acids long. Unmatched junction bases numbered 8, after V lost 6 bases and J lost 6 bases.

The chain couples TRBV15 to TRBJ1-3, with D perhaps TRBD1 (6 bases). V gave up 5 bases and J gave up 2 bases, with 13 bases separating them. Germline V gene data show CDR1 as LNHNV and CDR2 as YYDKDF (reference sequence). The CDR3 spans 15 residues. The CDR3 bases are TGTGCCACCAGCTCTACAGGGAAGGCTGGAAACACCATATATTTT. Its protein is CATSSTGKAGNTIYF. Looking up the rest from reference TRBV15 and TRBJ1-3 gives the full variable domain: DAMVIQNPRYQVTQFGKPVTLSCSQTLNHNVMYWYQQKSSQAPKLLFHYYDKDFNNEADTPDNFQSRRPNTSFCFLDIRSPGLGDTAMYLCATSSTGKAGNTIYFGEGSWLTVV.

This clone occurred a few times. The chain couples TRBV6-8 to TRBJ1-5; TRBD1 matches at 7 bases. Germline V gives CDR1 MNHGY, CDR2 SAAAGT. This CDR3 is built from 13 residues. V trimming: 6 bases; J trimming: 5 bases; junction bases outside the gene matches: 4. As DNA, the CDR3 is TGTGCCAGCAGCTGGGACAGAGATCAGCCCCAGCATTTT. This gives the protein CASSWDRDQPQHF.

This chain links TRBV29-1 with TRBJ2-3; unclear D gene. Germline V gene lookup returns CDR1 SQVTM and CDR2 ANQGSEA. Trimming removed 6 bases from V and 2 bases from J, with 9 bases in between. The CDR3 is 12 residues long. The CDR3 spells CSVPIVTDTQYF. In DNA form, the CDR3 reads TGCAGCGTCCCCATAGTCACAGATACGCAGTATTTT.

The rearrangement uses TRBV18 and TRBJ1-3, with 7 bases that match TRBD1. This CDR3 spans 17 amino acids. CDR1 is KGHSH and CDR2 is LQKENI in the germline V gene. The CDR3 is CASHIGGTVYSGNTIYF. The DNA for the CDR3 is TGTGCAAGCCACATCGGGGGGACAGTCTACTCTGGAAACACCATATATTTT.

The CDR3 protein is CASTSTGTGPHPQHF. CDR3 DNA: TGTGCCAGCACTTCAACCGGGACAGGCCCCCACCCCCAGCATTTT. The chain uses TRBV28 and TRBJ1-5, with 8 bases fitting TRBD1. The CDR3 has 15 amino acids. Germline V gene data show CDR1 as MDHEN and CDR2 as SYDVKM. The J segment lost 10 bases and the V segment lost 7 bases, leaving 15 bases of the junction unmatched.

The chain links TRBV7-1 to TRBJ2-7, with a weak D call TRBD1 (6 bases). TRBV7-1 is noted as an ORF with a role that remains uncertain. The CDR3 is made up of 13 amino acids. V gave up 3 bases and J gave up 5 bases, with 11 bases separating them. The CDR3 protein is CASSSRQAHEQYF. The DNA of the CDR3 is TGTGCCAGCAGCTCTCGACAGGCACACGAGCAGTACTTC.

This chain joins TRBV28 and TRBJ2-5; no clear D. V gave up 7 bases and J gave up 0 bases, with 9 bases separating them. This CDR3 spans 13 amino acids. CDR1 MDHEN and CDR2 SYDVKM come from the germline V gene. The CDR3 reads CASNGRYQETQYF. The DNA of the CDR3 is TGTGCCAGCAACGGCAGGTACCAAGAGACCCAGTACTTC.

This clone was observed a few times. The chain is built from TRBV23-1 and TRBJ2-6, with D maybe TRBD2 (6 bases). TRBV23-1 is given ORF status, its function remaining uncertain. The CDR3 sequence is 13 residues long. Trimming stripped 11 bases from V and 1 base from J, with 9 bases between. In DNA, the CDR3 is TGCGCCGGGGGGAGGTCTGGGGCCAACGTCCTGACTTTC. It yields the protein CAGGRSGANVLTF.

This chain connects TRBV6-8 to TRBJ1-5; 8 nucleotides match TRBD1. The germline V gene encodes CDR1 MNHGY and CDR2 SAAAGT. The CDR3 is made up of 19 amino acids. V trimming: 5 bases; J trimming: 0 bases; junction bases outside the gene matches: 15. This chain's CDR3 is CASSRTGWRRDYSNQPQHF. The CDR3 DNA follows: TGTGCCAGCAGTAGGACAGGGTGGAGAAGGGATTATAGCAATCAGCCCCAGCATTTT.

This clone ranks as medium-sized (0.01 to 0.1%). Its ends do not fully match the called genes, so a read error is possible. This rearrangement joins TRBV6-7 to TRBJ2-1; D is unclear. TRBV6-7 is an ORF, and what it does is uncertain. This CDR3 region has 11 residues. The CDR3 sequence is CATSELGEQFF. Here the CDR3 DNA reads TGTGCCACCAGTGAATTGGGTGAGCAGTTCTTC.

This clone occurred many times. DNA of the CDR3: TGTGCCAGCAGCCCGTCTCGCTCGAGCTACGAGCAGTACTTC. This translates into CASSPSRSSYEQYF. The chain combines TRBV11-3 with TRBJ2-7; D call uncertain. CDR1 is SGHNT and CDR2 is YENEEA in the germline V gene. Trimming shortened V by 5 bases and J by 3 bases, and 14 bases separated the two germline ends. This CDR3 region has 14 residues.